This passage covers 19 T cell receptor beta chains from one sample sequenced in a study of CD8+ T cells in alopecia areata. Extraction of RNA preceded its reverse transcription into cDNA, which served as the sequencing template. Libraries were prepared by immunoSEQ multiplex PCR; TCRdb keeps only in-frame clonotypes and omits some of them. The sample shows under 150,000 clones, less than 60% of them seen only once. The sample's treatment: oral pan-JAK inhibitor, 5-10 mg twice daily. Sequencing used CD4+ T cells sorted from blood, obtained at week 24, from a patient treated with tofacitinib. Every receptor here comes from a human donor with alopecia areata.

The chain has TRBV12-2 and TRBJ2-1; TRBD2, as called in the table, went unchecked against the DNA. TRBV12-2 is noted as a pseudogene. The CDR3 is 13 amino acids. DNA of the CDR3: TGTGCAAGTTCGCGGGGGGAATACAATGAGCAGTTCTTC. Translation: CASSRGEYNEQFF.

The rearrangement links TRBV5-4 to TRBJ2-3, with 8 positions matching TRBD2. Unmatched junction bases numbered 6, after V lost 5 bases and J lost 4 bases. The CDR3 consists of 14 residues. Germline CDR1 SGHNT, CDR2 YYREEE (reference sequence). CDR3 nucleotide sequence: TGTGCCAGCAGTTCCCGGGGGGGCTCAGATACGCAGTATTTT. Amino acid sequence: CASSSRGGSDTQYF.

The chain employs TRBV29-1 and TRBJ1-4, with D unresolved. V dropped 7 bases and J dropped 5 bases, with 8 bases sitting between them. Germline CDR1 SQVTM, CDR2 ANQGSEA. The CDR3 has 11 amino acids. The DNA for the CDR3 is TGCAGCGGGATACGGAATGAAAAACTGTTTTTT. Translating gives CSGIRNEKLFF. The full variable domain, in which reference TRBV29-1 and TRBJ1-4 provide the parts outside the CDR3, is SAVISQKPSRDICQRGTSLTIQCQVDSQVTMMFWYRQQPGQSLTLIATANQGSEATYESGFVIDKFPISRPNLTFSTLTVSNMSPEDSSIYLCSGIRNEKLFFGSGTQLSVL.

This clone appeared a few times. This rearrangement joins TRBV29-1 to TRBJ2-5; perhaps TRBD1 as D (6 bases). Germline values: CDR1 SQVTM, CDR2 ANQGSEA. The ends were cut back, 3 bases at V and 1 base at J, with 12 bases in the middle. The CDR3 is made up of 14 amino acids. Here the CDR3 DNA reads TGCAGCGTTGATGTAGGACAGTCCCAAGAGACCCAGTACTTC. This translates into CSVDVGQSQETQYF.

The table lists this clone with a count of one. The chain carries TRBV7-2 and TRBJ1-1; no reliable D call. The ends were cut back, 0 bases at V and 5 bases at J, with 13 bases in the middle. Per germline, CDR1 SGHTA and CDR2 FQGNSA. This CDR3 has 15 amino acids. CDR3 nucleotide sequence: TGTGCCAGCAGCTTAGCAGGGCTCTATGGGACTGAAGCTTTCTTT. As protein: CASSLAGLYGTEAFF.

Written as DNA, the CDR3 is TGTGCCTGGAGTGAAGGGACAGCAGTCAATGAGCAGTTCTTC. Its protein product is CAWSEGTAVNEQFF. The V call is TRBV30, the J call TRBJ2-1, with TRBD1 matching over 7 bases. There are 14 residues in the CDR3. With 1 base clipped from V and 6 bases from J, the junction kept 6 bases outside the gene matches. The germline V gene encodes CDR1 GTSNPN and CDR2 SVGIG (reference sequence). The full variable domain, with the rest looked up from reference TRBV30 and TRBJ2-1, is SQTIHQWPATLVQPVGSPLSLECTVEGTSNPNLYWYRQAAGRGLQLLFYSVGIGQISSEVPQNLSASRPQDRQFILSSKKLLLSDSGFYLCAWSEGTAVNEQFFGPGTRLTVL.

This clone has only a few counts. The DNA for the CDR3 is TGTGCCAGCAGCGTCGACTTGGGAGGGACCCAGTACTTC. Translating it yields CASSVDLGGTQYF. The chain has TRBV9 and TRBJ2-5; D may be TRBD2 (6 bases). The V and J ends lost 2 bases and 7 bases respectively, with 12 bases between them. Germline V gives CDR1 SGDLS, CDR2 YYNGEE. The CDR3 sequence is 13 residues long. The full variable domain, rest sourced from reference TRBV9 and TRBJ2-5, is DSGVTQTPKHLITATGQRVTLRCSPRSGDLSVYWYQQSLDQGLQFLIQYYNGEERAKGNILERFSAQQFPDLHSELNLSSLELGDSALYFCASSVDLGGTQYFGPGTRLLVL.

The chain has TRBV6-5 and TRBJ2-3; D gene ambiguous. Trimming shortened V by 4 bases and J by 6 bases, and 20 bases separated the two germline ends. Per the germline V gene, CDR1 is MNHEY and CDR2 is SVGAGI. The CDR3 is made up of 16 amino acids. CDR3 nucleotide sequence: TGTGCCAGCAGTTTCGCACGGTCAGGAAGTCGGGATACGCAGTATTTT. Its translation: CASSFARSGSRDTQYF.

This clone was seen a handful of times. The rearrangement joins TRBV7-2 to TRBJ2-5; TRBD2 matches at 15 bases. CDR3 length: 17 amino acids. V lost 5 bases, J lost 2 bases, and 6 bases stayed unmatched. Germline values: CDR1 SGHTA, CDR2 FQGNSA. CDR3 sequence: CASSPWGLAGGQETQYF. The CDR3 DNA reads as TGTGCCAGCAGCCCGTGGGGACTAGCGGGGGGACAAGAGACCCAGTACTTC.

CDR3 in amino acids: CASGLDSHQPQHF. The DNA for the CDR3 is TGTGCCAGCGGGCTGGACAGCCATCAGCCCCAGCATTTT. The gene calls are TRBV7-9 and TRBJ1-5; tentative D call: TRBD1 (6 bases). CDR3 length: 13 amino acids. Germline V lookup: CDR1 SEHNR, CDR2 FQNEAQ (reference sequence). V was cut by 8 bases and J by 5 bases, with 13 bases left in between. The full variable domain, completed using reference TRBV7-9 and TRBJ1-5, is DTGVSQNPRHKITKRGQNVTFRCDPISEHNRLYWYRQTLGQGPEFLTYFQNEAQLEKSRLLSDRFSAERPKGSFSTLEIQRTEQGDSAMYLCASGLDSHQPQHFGDGTRLSIL.

This rearrangement joins TRBV7-2 to TRBJ2-3; D unresolved. The CDR3 covers 13 residues. Germline values: CDR1 SGHTA, CDR2 FQGNSA. Trimming left V 1 base short and J 4 bases short, with 6 bases between. The CDR3 spells CASSLEIADTQYF. In DNA, the CDR3 is TGTGCCAGCAGCTTAGAAATCGCAGATACGCAGTATTTT. Variable domain in full (rest from reference TRBV7-2 and TRBJ2-3): GAGVSQSPSNKVTEKGKDVELRCDPISGHTALYWYRQSLGQGLEFLIYFQGNSAPDKSGLPSDRFSAERTGGSVSTLTIQRTQQEDSAVYLCASSLEIADTQYFGPGTRLTVL.

This rearrangement joins TRBV2 to TRBJ1-2; D may be TRBD1 (5 bases). The CDR3 has 15 amino acids. CDR1 SNHLY and CDR2 FYNNEI come from the germline V gene. Trimming left V 0 bases short and J 8 bases short, with 16 bases between. In nucleotides, the CDR3 is TGTGCCAGCAGTGAAGCGCTTCAGGGAATTCAAGGCTACACCTTC. Protein sequence: CASSEALQGIQGYTF.

This clone was seen more than once but under ten times. The CDR3 protein is CAWRRLSSGNTIYF. The CDR3 region has the DNA TGTGCCTGGAGAAGACTTTCATCTGGAAACACCATATATTTT. The rearrangement uses TRBV30 and TRBJ1-3, with D unclear. The CDR3 spans 14 residues. Germline V gives CDR1 GTSNPN, CDR2 SVGIG (reference sequence). The V end lost 3 bases, the J end lost 1 base, and 10 bases lay between the germline ends.

The chain is built from TRBV6-5 and TRBJ1-2, with 7 bases identical to TRBD1. CDR1 and CDR2 from the germline V gene are MNHEY and SVGAGI. The ends lost 2 bases at V and 8 bases at J; junction bases unmatched: 2. The length of the CDR3 is 12 residues. CDR3 residues: CASSYQGGGYTF. The CDR3 DNA follows: TGTGCCAGCAGTTACCAAGGGGGCGGCTACACCTTC.

This clone was recorded a few times. The chain carries TRBV11-2 and TRBJ2-5; 7 bases agree with TRBD2. Germline CDR1 SGHAT, CDR2 FQNNGV. This CDR3 region has 15 residues. The junction had 11 bases not matched to a gene; V was cut back by 6 bases and J by 4 bases. The DNA of the CDR3 is TGTGCCAGCAGTTTTCCCGGGAGGTGGGGAGAGACCCAGTACTTC. It codes for CASSFPGRWGETQYF.

V gene TRBV7-2 combines with J gene TRBJ1-2; D may be TRBD1 (5 bases). The germline V and J ends were trimmed by 5 bases and 5 bases, with 15 bases remaining between them. The CDR3 length is 14 residues. In germline, CDR1 is SGHTA, CDR2 FQGNSA. The DNA of the CDR3 is TGTGCCAGCAGCCTATCACCGGGGCTTTATGGCTACACCTTC. The encoded protein is CASSLSPGLYGYTF.

The chain has TRBV27 and TRBJ2-7; 9 bases are a match to TRBD1. This CDR3 comprises 15 residues. V gave up 5 bases and J gave up 1 base; unmatched junction bases: 6. Germline V gene data show CDR1 as MNHEY and CDR2 as SMNVEV (reference sequence). The CDR3 DNA sequence: TGTGCCAGCAGTCGATCGACAGGGGGTTCCTACGAGCAGTACTTC. Translated, it gives CASSRSTGGSYEQYF.

The V call is TRBV7-2, the J call TRBJ1-1, with no clear D. CDR3 length: 14 amino acids. Trimming removed 3 bases from V and 1 base from J, with 9 bases in between. Looked up from germline, CDR1 is SGHTA and CDR2 is FQGNSA. This CDR3 is CASSFTMSNTEAFF. CDR3 nucleotide sequence: TGTGCCAGCAGCTTTACGATGTCGAACACTGAAGCTTTCTTT.

This clone was recorded a few times. The rearrangement links TRBV6-5 to TRBJ2-5; 7 nucleotides match TRBD1. Germline V CDR1 and CDR2: MNHEY, SVGAGI. The length of the CDR3 is 14 residues. V lost 6 bases and J lost 1; bases outside the gene matches: 5. The CDR3 bases are TGTGCCAGCAGCCGGACAGGAGTCCAAGAGACCCAGTACTTC. It codes for CASSRTGVQETQYF.